This T cell receptor (beta chain) was identified in a study of T-cell memory formation after mild COVID-19 (dated by TCRdb to about 2021). In the study overall: TCR sequence clusters from the two donors were found to be largely donor specific. In two donors, T-cell clones that expanded and contracted after mild COVID-19 were tracked by sequencing TCRalpha and TCRbeta repertoires over time. Two young, previously healthy adult volunteers, one female and one male, were included in the cohort. Broader findings and caveats from the paper: SARS-CoV-2 specificity was not confirmed for the second-wave clones peaking on day 37. Contracting CD4+ clones were found mainly in CM and EM memory subsets, while CD8+ clones were enriched in EMRA. From day 15 to 85, contracting clones showed balanced CD4/CD8 phenotypes, whereas a second wave of clones that expanded from day 15 to 37 leaned towards CD4+. The study included only a couple of mild cases, and larger cohorts that include severe cases with pre-infection samples were judged to be necessary. Some responding clones were detected in pre-infection memory, suggesting pre-existing cross-reactive memory T cells joined the SARS-CoV-2 response.

The CDR3 has 15 amino acids, counting the end cysteine and phenylalanine. Just the 45-base CDR3 DNA is kept, in frame starting at base 1. The junction shows trimming of 2 bases on V and 2 bases on J, and the gene matches do not reach 8 bases of it. In the germline V gene (reference sequence), CDR1 corresponds to GTSNPN and CDR2 to SVGIG. Ficoll-Paque density gradient centrifugation was used to isolate PBMCs. Sequencing was carried out with an Illumina NovaSeq 6000. TCRalpha and TCRbeta cDNA libraries were built by 5'RACE with constant-segment primers, adding sample barcodes and unique molecular identifiers. RNA was extracted from every sample with Trizol reagent. Libraries were amplified in two PCR steps, with a second sample barcode and Illumina TruSeq adapters added in the second step. Sequencing of libraries was performed on an Illumina NovaSeq with 2 x 150 bp paired-end reads. The authors' pipeline ran thus. Reads were demultiplexed and collapsed into UMI-guided consensus sequences with migec v1.2.7. Using mixcr v2.1.11, UMI consensuses were aligned to TRA and TRB V and J templates and then assembled into clonotypes. Expanded or contracted clonotypes were those called significant by both edgeR and NoisET, with noise models trained on biological replicates. For edgeR calls, a false discovery rate-adjusted p below 0.01 and a log2 fold-change threshold of 1 were applied. As an exploratory analysis of dynamics, max-normalized trajectories of the 1000 most abundant clonotypes were examined with PCA combined with hierarchical clustering. Separately sequenced CD4+ and CD8+ repertoires were used to assign a CD4 or CD8 phenotype to each responding clone. Using fastp trimming at Q25 and MiXCR clonotype assembly, TCRdb reanalyzed the public sequencing data and kept in-frame beta chains. All rows with the same CDR3 protein become a single entry with the most common DNA and genes. TCRdb's processing, not the study's, gives the V and J calls here. Recorded for this sample are roughly 240,000 distinct CDR3 sequences; 15% of them occurred a single time. 2.1% of the sample lies in the top ten.

This clonotype showed up many times. The clone's antigen remains unknown. Base qualities are missing; no much larger clone stands one base away. The sequenced sample consisted of PBMCs or a T cell subset sorted from them (not recorded which). The chain employs TRBV30 and TRBJ1-1; 7 central nucleotides agree with TRBD1. The TCR comes from an adult woman who had mild COVID-19 (a few samples of this study predate the infection). The sample titles of this study are shuffled in the database, so cell type and time point are left out; the donor was told from shared clones. The bases are TGTGCCTGGAGTCAGGGGGATATCGGTAACACTGAAGCTTTCTTT. This translates into CAWSQGDIGNTEAFF.